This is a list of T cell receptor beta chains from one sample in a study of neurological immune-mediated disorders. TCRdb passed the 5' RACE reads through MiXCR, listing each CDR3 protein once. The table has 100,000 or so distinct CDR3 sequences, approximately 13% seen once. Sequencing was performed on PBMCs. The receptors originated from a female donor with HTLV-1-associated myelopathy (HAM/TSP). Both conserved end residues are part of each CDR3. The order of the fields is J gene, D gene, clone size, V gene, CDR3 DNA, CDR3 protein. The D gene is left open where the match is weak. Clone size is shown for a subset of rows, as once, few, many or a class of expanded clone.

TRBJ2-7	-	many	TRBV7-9	TGTGCCAGCAGTTCGGAGGGCGAGCAGTACTTC	CASSSEGEQYF
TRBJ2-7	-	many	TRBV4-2	TGTGCCAGCAGCCAAGATAGGGGGGCCTACGAGCAGTACTTC	CASSQDRGAYEQYF
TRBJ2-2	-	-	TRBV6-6	TGTGCCAGCAGGGGTTCGAACACCGGGGAGCTGTTTTTT	CASRGSNTGELFF
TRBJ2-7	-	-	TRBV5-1	TGCGCCAGCAGCTTGGATTTATACGAGCAGTACTTC	CASSLDLYEQYF
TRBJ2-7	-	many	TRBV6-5	TGTGCCAGCAGCCCCGGGACAACCTACGAGCAGTACTTC	CASSPGTTYEQYF
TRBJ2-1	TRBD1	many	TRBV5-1	TGCGCCAGCAGCTTGGCCGGGACAGGGGTGGATGAGCAGTTCTTC	CASSLAGTGVDEQFF
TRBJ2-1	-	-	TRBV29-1	TGCAGCGTTGAGGGGGCGGCAGATCTAAACAATGAGCAGTTCTTC	CSVEGAADLNNEQFF
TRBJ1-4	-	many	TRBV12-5	TGTGCTAGTGGCGTCAATGATGAAAAACTGTTTTTT	CASGVNDEKLFF
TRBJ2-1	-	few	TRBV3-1	TGTGCCAGCAGACAACTCACCCCAAAGGGTGAGCAGTTCTTC	CASRQLTPKGEQFF
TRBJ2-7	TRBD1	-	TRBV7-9	TGTGCCAGCAGCTGGGGACAGTCCTACGAGCAGTACTTC	CASSWGQSYEQYF
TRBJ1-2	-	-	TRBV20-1	TGCAGTGCTAGTGGGCCCTTGGGCTACACCTTC	CSASGPLGYTF
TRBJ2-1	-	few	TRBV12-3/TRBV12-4	TGTGCCAGCAGAGCAACTTTGGGGCAGTTCTTC	CASRATLGQFF
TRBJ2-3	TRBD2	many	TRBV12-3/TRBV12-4	TGTGCCAGCAGCGGGGGGTATGGCACAGATACGCAGTATTTT	CASSGGYGTDTQYF
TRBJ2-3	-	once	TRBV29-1	TGCAGCGTTGAACAGGGGAGCACAGATACGCAGTATTTT	CSVEQGSTDTQYF